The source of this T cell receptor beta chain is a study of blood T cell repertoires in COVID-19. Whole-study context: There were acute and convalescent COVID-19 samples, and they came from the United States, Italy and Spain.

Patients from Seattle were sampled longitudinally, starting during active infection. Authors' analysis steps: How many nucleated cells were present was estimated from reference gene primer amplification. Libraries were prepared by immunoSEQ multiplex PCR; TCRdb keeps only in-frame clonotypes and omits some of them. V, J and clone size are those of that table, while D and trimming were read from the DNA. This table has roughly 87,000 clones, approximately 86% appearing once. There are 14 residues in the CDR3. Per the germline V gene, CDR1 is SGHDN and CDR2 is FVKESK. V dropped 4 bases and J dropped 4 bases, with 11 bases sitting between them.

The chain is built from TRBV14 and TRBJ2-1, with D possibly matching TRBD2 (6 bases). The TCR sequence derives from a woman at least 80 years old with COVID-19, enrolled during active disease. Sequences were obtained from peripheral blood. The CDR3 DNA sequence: TGTGCCAGCAGCCGGGGGGACTGGTACAATGAGCAGTTCTTC. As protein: CASSRGDWYNEQFF.